This T cell receptor beta chain was retrieved from a study of tumor-infiltrating lymphocytes in primary liver carcinoma. Study information: The patient group consisted of men and women aged 30 to 69 years. Regarding the study as a whole: Only about 7.5-24% of top clones showed up in all five tumor regions. The difference in top-250-clone fraction between tumors and blood was significant, favoring tumors (p = 0.039).

The source material, about 18-33 mg of unsorted bulk tissue, was used to co-extract RNA and DNA. The input was approximately 500 ng total RNA; TCR beta cDNA was made from it with a constant-region primer. Investigators got TCR beta libraries out of three nested multiplex PCR rounds, done with slightly modified ARM-PCR. Both of the initial two PCR rounds ran for about 11 cycles and employed TRBV1-TRBV30 forward primers alongside a C-beta reverse primer. TCRdb passed the multiplex PCR reads through MiXCR, listing each CDR3 protein once. The table has 55,000 or so distinct CDR3 sequences, approximately 70% seen once; the top ten hold roughly three fifths. Comments on this clonotype: The antigen remains undetermined. The junction differs from germline at one of its ends, possibly a read error.

The germline V gene has CDR1 LGHNA and CDR2 YSLEER. The CDR3 totals 14 residues. The chain employs TRBV4-3 and TRBJ2-2; D unresolved. This clonotype was sampled from a man aged 40-49 years with primary liver carcinoma and hepatitis B virus infection. The sequenced material came from liver tumor tissue from sampling region 2. Subset meaning: tumor region T2, inferior pole. The CDR3 bases are TGCGCCAGTAGCCAGACATCGAACACCGTGGAGCTGTTTTTT. Protein: CASSQTSNTVELFF.